This T cell receptor beta chain was documented in a study of T cell responses to AZD1222 COVID-19 vaccine. Study outcomes and limitations: Nearly half of unique spike-specific TCRs reportedly avoided B.1.351 and B.1.1.7 mutated regions. With dominance at 160-218 and 743-854, vaccine-associated CD4 TCRs spanned spike. Donors were chiefly white British, with a greater number of females, and clonal diversity was perhaps underestimated. When two AZD1222 doses had been given, Spike-specific TCR breadth and depth rose.

Regarding this clone: The antigen remains undetermined.

Germline CDR1 GTSNPN, CDR2 SVGIG (reference sequence). V was shortened by 5 bases and J by 0 bases, with 11 bases between the two germline ends. The CDR3 totals 14 residues. Assay used: immunoSEQ multiplex PCR; TCRdb lists only in-frame clones, some missing. The sample contains about 100,000 clones, 70% to 90% of which appear only once. This receptor was obtained from an adult in good health. The rearrangement joins TRBV30 to TRBJ1-5; D gene ambiguous. This sample comprised peripheral blood, obtained on day 0 of MenACWY control vaccination. The CDR3 protein is CAWGLGYSNQPQHF. CDR3 DNA: TGTGCCTGGGGTCTGGGGTATAGCAATCAGCCCCAGCATTTT.